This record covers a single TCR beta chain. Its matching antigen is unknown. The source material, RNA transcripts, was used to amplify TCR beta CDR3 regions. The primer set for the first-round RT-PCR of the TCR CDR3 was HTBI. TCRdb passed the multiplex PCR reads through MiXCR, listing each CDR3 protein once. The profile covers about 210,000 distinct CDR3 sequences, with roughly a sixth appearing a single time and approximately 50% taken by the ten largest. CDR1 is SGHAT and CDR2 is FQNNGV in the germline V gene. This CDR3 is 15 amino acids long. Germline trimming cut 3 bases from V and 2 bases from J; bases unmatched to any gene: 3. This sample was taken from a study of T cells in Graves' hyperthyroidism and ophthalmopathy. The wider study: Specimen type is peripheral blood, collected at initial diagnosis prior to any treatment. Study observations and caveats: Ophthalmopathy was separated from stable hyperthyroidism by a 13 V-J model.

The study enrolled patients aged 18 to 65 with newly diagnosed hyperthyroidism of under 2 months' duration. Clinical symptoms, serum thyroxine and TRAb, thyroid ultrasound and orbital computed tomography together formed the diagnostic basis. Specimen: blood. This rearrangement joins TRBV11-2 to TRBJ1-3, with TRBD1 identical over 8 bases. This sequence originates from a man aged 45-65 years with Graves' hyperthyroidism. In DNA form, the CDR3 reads TGTGCCAGCAGCTTCCAGACAGGGGCTGGAAACACCATATATTTT. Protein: CASSFQTGAGNTIYF. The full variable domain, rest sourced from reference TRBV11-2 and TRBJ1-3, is EAGVAQSPRYKIIEKRQSVAFWCNPISGHATLYWYQQILGQGPKLLIQFQNNGVVDDSQLPKDRFSAERLKGVDSTLKIQPAKLEDSAVYLCASSFQTGAGNTIYFGEGSWLTVV.